These 10 T cell receptor beta chains came from one sample sequenced in a study of T cells in tuberculosis. Sequenced by immunoSEQ multiplex PCR; TCRdb stores in-frame clones only, minus some. The table includes 25,000 to 35,000 clones, 95% detected once. The sample taken for sequencing was PBMCs. The receptors originated from a donor aged 10-30 years with latent tuberculosis or without tuberculosis infection.

The J gene is TRBJ2-1, the V gene TRBV5-1, with D possibly TRBD1 on 6 matching bases. The CDR3 has 13 amino acids. V was clipped by 3 bases and J by 5 bases, with 9 bases between them. Germline values: CDR1 SGHRS, CDR2 YFSETQ. The CDR3 region has the DNA TGCGCCAGCAGCTGGAGGACAGACAATGAGCAGTTCTTC. Its translation: CASSWRTDNEQFF.

The chain has TRBV5-6 and TRBJ1-1; no clear D gene. The CDR3 runs to 13 residues. CDR1 and CDR2 from the germline V gene are SGHDT and YYEEEE. V was pared by 0 bases and J by 8 bases, with 11 bases between. CDR3 nucleotide sequence: TGTGCCAGCAGCTTGGGGGCGGGCCGCGAAGCTTTCTTT. This encodes CASSLGAGREAFF.

The V and J genes are TRBV5-1 and TRBJ1-2; a possible D gene is TRBD1 (6 bases). Germline lookup yields CDR1 SGHRS and CDR2 YFSETQ. V dropped 1 base and J dropped 1 base, with 8 bases sitting between them. The CDR3 has 14 amino acids. The CDR3: CASSLQGLNYGYTF. In DNA form, the CDR3 reads TGCGCCAGCAGCTTGCAGGGGCTTAACTATGGCTACACCTTC.

The chain employs TRBV7-2 and TRBJ2-5; 9 nucleotides agree with TRBD2. CDR3 length: 16 residues. CDR1 and CDR2 (germline): SGHTA, FQGNSA. V was clipped by 5 bases and J by 7 bases; unmatched bases: 14. The CDR3, as DNA: TGTGCCAGCAGCCACCGGAGTAGCGGGGGTCTTGGGACCCAGTACTTC. Translation gives CASSHRSSGGLGTQYF.

The chain recombines TRBV19 with TRBJ2-1, with a weak D call TRBD2 (7 bases). There are 16 residues in the CDR3. V was pared by 5 bases and J by 5 bases, with 19 bases between. In germline, CDR1 is LNHDA, CDR2 SQIVND (reference sequence). The CDR3 reads CASSPRSWRGHNEQFF. CDR3 bases: TGTGCCAGTAGTCCACGTAGTTGGCGGGGGCACAATGAGCAGTTCTTC.

The V call is TRBV29-1, the J call TRBJ1-2; D is uncertain. Trimming took 7 bases from V and 3 from J, leaving 15 bases between them. Per germline, CDR1 SQVTM and CDR2 ANQGSEA. The CDR3 has 13 residues. CDR3 nucleotide sequence: TGCAGCGCCTGGGCCACAGAGCACTATGGCTACACCTTC. Its translation: CSAWATEHYGYTF. The full variable domain, completed using reference TRBV29-1 and TRBJ1-2, is SAVISQKPSRDICQRGTSLTIQCQVDSQVTMMFWYRQQPGQSLTLIATANQGSEATYESGFVIDKFPISRPNLTFSTLTVSNMSPEDSSIYLCSAWATEHYGYTFGSGTRLTVV.

CDR3 sequence reads: CASSDKGRGRSPLHF. As DNA, the CDR3 is TGTGCCAGCAGTGATAAGGGGCGAGGTCGATCACCCCTCCACTTT. This sequence joins TRBV6-1 and TRBJ1-6, with D possibly matching TRBD1 (5 bases). The CDR3 totals 15 residues. CDR1 is MNHNS and CDR2 is SASEGT in the germline V gene. The ends were cut back, 3 bases at V and 10 bases at J, with 16 bases in the middle.

The chain couples TRBV6-1 to TRBJ1-2; D possibly corresponds to TRBD1 (5 bases). V lost 5 bases and J 3 bases, leaving 13 bases between the germline ends. Germline-derived CDR1 and CDR2 are MNHNS and SASEGT. The CDR3 runs to 14 residues. The CDR3 reads CASSPAGKDYGYTF. The CDR3 DNA follows: TGTGCCAGCAGTCCTGCAGGGAAGGACTATGGCTACACCTTC.

CDR3 in amino acids: CSASSHGYTF. CDR3 coding DNA: TGCAGTGCTAGTTCTCATGGCTACACCTTC. This chain links TRBV20-1 with TRBJ1-2; the D is unclear. This CDR3 region has 10 residues. V dropped 3 bases and J dropped 6 bases, with 5 bases sitting between them. Germline V gene sequence: CDR1 DFQATT, CDR2 SNEGSKA (reference sequence).

J is TRBJ1-1 and V is TRBV21-1; the D call of TRBD1 is as the table states it, not checked on the DNA. TRBV21-1 is recorded as a pseudogene. The CDR3 spans 17 residues. CDR3 DNA: TGTGCCAGCAGCAAAGAGGGAAGGACAGGGGGAGGCACTGAAGCTTTCTTT. Translated: CASSKEGRTGGGTEAFF.